The 24 T cell receptor beta chains below were found in one sample sequenced in a study of Ad26.COV2.S vaccination and SARS-CoV-2 variants. Treatment described: around 19 received Ad26.COV2.S at low or high dose, single or two shots; about 5 received placebo; per-sample allocation not given. After the first vaccine or placebo injection, samples were drawn on day 63. Libraries were prepared by immunoSEQ multiplex PCR; TCRdb keeps only in-frame clonotypes and omits some of them. Among about 400,000 clones listed, approximately 91% were seen once. Sample: peripheral blood, taken in a trial of Ad26.COV2.S vaccine versus placebo. These TCRs come from a person between 18 and 65 years old who received the Ad26.COV2.S COVID-19 vaccine or a placebo.

The V and J genes are TRBV20-1 and TRBJ2-4; D possibly uses TRBD1 or TRBD2 (5 bases each). The germline CDR1 and CDR2 sequences are DFQATT and SNEGSKA (reference sequence). The CDR3 covers 12 residues. The V and J ends lost 3 bases and 4 bases respectively, with 7 bases between them. The CDR3, as DNA: TGCAGTGCTAGTTGGGGGAAAAACATTCAGTACTTC. It yields the protein CSASWGKNIQYF.

This clone was found once. The V call is TRBV6-1, the J call TRBJ2-3, with TRBD1 matching 7 bases. Germline V lookup: CDR1 MNHNS, CDR2 SASEGT. J gave up 3 bases and V 3 bases, and 3 bases lay outside the gene matches. The CDR3 is 14 residues long. The CDR3 spells CASSDRQGTDTQYF. The CDR3 bases are TGTGCCAGCAGTGATCGACAGGGAACAGATACGCAGTATTTT.

This clone came up once. This CDR3 is also generated by other DNA sequences in the sample. The V call is TRBV7-2, the J call TRBJ2-1, with D possibly being TRBD2 (6 bases). CDR1 and CDR2 from the germline V gene are SGHTA and FQGNSA. This CDR3 spans 14 amino acids. Trimming left V 4 bases short and J 4 bases short, with 11 bases between. The CDR3 sequence is CASSSGVRYNEQFF. CDR3 DNA sequence: TGTGCCAGCAGCTCGGGGGTAAGGTACAATGAGCAGTTCTTC. The variable domain in full, completed from reference TRBV7-2 and TRBJ2-1, reads GAGVSQSPSNKVTEKGKDVELRCDPISGHTALYWYRQSLGQGLEFLIYFQGNSAPDKSGLPSDRFSAERTGGSVSTLTIQRTQQEDSAVYLCASSSGVRYNEQFFGPGTRLTVL.

The chain is built from TRBV21-1 and TRBJ2-5; TRBD1 is the table's D call and was not checked against the DNA. TRBV21-1 counts as a pseudogene. The CDR3 contains 18 residues. The CDR3 loop is CASSKVAPPWTGQETQYF. The CDR3 DNA is TGTGCCAGCAGCAAAGTAGCCCCGCCATGGACAGGGCAAGAGACCCAGTACTTC.

The chain carries TRBV11-2 and TRBJ1-1, with a weak D call TRBD1 (5 bases). V gave up 3 bases and J gave up 3 bases, with 14 bases separating them. CDR1 and CDR2 from the germline V gene are SGHAT and FQNNGV. CDR3 length: 15 residues. The CDR3 DNA is TGTGCCAGCAGCTTGGTGGTCGCCAGGGACACTGAAGCTTTCTTT. It translates to CASSLVVARDTEAFF.

The chain couples TRBV20-1 to TRBJ2-1, with TRBD2 matching over 9 bases. Trimming removed 3 bases from V and 8 bases from J; junction bases left unmatched: 5. Per the germline V gene, CDR1 is DFQATT and CDR2 is SNEGSKA (reference sequence). This CDR3 is built from 13 residues. CDR3 sequence: CSASGAGGYEQFF. For the CDR3, the DNA is TGCAGTGCTAGTGGTGCGGGAGGGTATGAGCAGTTCTTC.

This sequence joins TRBV13 and TRBJ1-4, with 7 positions matching TRBD1. The CDR3 totals 15 residues. The V and J ends lost 5 bases and 7 bases, in that order; junction bases with no gene match: 10. The germline V gene has CDR1 PRHDT and CDR2 FYEKMQ (reference sequence). Here the CDR3 reads CASSTLNRGIEKLFF. DNA of the CDR3: TGTGCCAGCAGCACCCTGAACAGGGGAATTGAAAAACTGTTTTTT.

Written as DNA, the CDR3 is TGTGCCTGGACGAGATTGCAGGGAGTTGGGAGCGAGCAGTACTTC. Protein: CAWTRLQGVGSEQYF. The V gene is TRBV30, the J gene TRBJ2-7; D is perhaps TRBD1 or TRBD2 (5 bases each). Germline assignment: CDR1 GTSNPN and CDR2 SVGIG (reference sequence). The germline V and J ends were trimmed by 4 bases and 6 bases, with 22 bases remaining between them. The CDR3 covers 15 residues.

Comment on this clone: Other DNA sequences within the sample encode an identical CDR3. The rearrangement uses TRBV28 and TRBJ1-2; D is undetermined. Per germline, CDR1 MDHEN and CDR2 SYDVKM. V was pared by 4 bases and J by 6 bases, with 3 bases between. This CDR3 is built from 10 residues. The CDR3 bases are TGTGCCAGCAGTTCAAATGGCTACACCTTC. Amino acids: CASSSNGYTF.

In its sample, this clone was seen once. The J gene is TRBJ2-7, the V gene TRBV27, with 8 bases fitting TRBD2. The V gene's germline CDR1 is MNHEY and CDR2 SMNVEV (reference sequence). Losses at the gene ends were 5 bases for V and 1 base for J; bases not matched to a gene: 16. This CDR3 has 18 amino acids. CDR3 coding DNA: TGTGCCAGCAGTCCAGAGGGGTTGGCGGGAGGAGTATCCTACGAGCAGTACTTC. Translation gives CASSPEGLAGGVSYEQYF.

The chain employs TRBV29-1 and TRBJ2-5; perhaps D is TRBD1 or TRBD2 (7 bases each). The CDR3 has 12 amino acids. The germline V and J ends were trimmed by 4 bases and 5 bases, with 11 bases remaining between them. Germline-derived CDR1 and CDR2 are SQVTM and ANQGSEA. CDR3 in amino acids: CSVGRGGETQYF. DNA for the CDR3: TGCAGCGTTGGCAGGGGGGGCGAGACCCAGTACTTC.

A note on this clone: At the DNA level, this CDR3 is encoded by other sequences in the same sample as well. The chain has TRBV9 and TRBJ1-1, with 7 nucleotides matching TRBD1. The junction had 1 base not matched to a gene; V was cut back by 2 bases and J by 3 bases. This CDR3 has 13 amino acids. From germline, CDR1 is SGDLS and CDR2 YYNGEE. CDR3 region: CASSVDRDTEAFF. The CDR3, as DNA: TGTGCCAGCAGCGTCGACAGGGACACTGAAGCTTTCTTT. Complete variable domain (other parts from reference TRBV9 and TRBJ1-1): DSGVTQTPKHLITATGQRVTLRCSPRSGDLSVYWYQQSLDQGLQFLIQYYNGEERAKGNILERFSAQQFPDLHSELNLSSLELGDSALYFCASSVDRDTEAFFGQGTRLTVV.

The V gene is TRBV28, the J gene TRBJ1-2; 7 nucleotides align to TRBD1. Germline trimming cut 6 bases from V and 4 bases from J; bases unmatched to any gene: 8. Germline lookup yields CDR1 MDHEN and CDR2 SYDVKM. The CDR3 is 14 amino acids. For the CDR3, the DNA is TGTGCCAGCAGGGAAGCCGACAGGGCCTATGGCTACACCTTC. As protein: CASREADRAYGYTF.

The chain combines TRBV7-2 with TRBJ2-5, with TRBD2 matching 9 bases. V was pared by 6 bases and J by 5 bases, with 13 bases of the junction left unmatched. CDR1 SGHTA and CDR2 FQGNSA come from the germline V gene. CDR3 length: 16 amino acids. The DNA of the CDR3 is TGTGCCAGCAGTGGGGAGGGACTAGCTTGGATCGAGACCCAGTACTTC. This encodes CASSGEGLAWIETQYF. Together with reference TRBV7-2 and TRBJ2-5, the CDR3 gives the full variable domain: GAGVSQSPSNKVTEKGKDVELRCDPISGHTALYWYRQSLGQGLEFLIYFQGNSAPDKSGLPSDRFSAERTGGSVSTLTIQRTQQEDSAVYLCASSGEGLAWIETQYFGPGTRLLVL.

The rearrangement links TRBV28 to TRBJ1-2, with D possibly being TRBD1 (5 bases). The CDR3 has 18 amino acids. V lost 7 bases and J lost 0, with 24 bases in between. CDR1 and CDR2 (germline): MDHEN, SYDVKM. CDR3 in DNA: TGTGCCAGCAACAGACCCCAGGGACCCCCCACCTCTAACTATGGCTACACCTTC. Its translation is CASNRPQGPPTSNYGYTF.

This chain uses TRBV6-5 with TRBJ1-1, with D possibly matching TRBD1 (6 bases). V lost 0 bases, J lost 4 bases, and 12 bases lay in between. The CDR3 extends over 15 amino acids. Germline-derived CDR1 and CDR2 are MNHEY and SVGAGI. The CDR3 protein is CASSYSRGAGTEAFF. The DNA of the CDR3 is TGTGCCAGCAGTTACTCGCGGGGGGCCGGCACTGAAGCTTTCTTT.

This chain uses TRBV30 with TRBJ1-1; 7 bases line up with TRBD1. Germline CDR1 reads GTSNPN; CDR2 reads SVGIG (reference sequence). This CDR3 region has 12 residues. Losses at the gene ends were 3 bases for V and 7 bases for J; bases not matched to a gene: 5. CDR3 nucleotide sequence: TGTGCCTGGAGGGACAGGACCTTTGAAGCTTTCTTT. It specifies CAWRDRTFEAFF. The whole variable domain, filled in from reference TRBV30 and TRBJ1-1, reads SQTIHQWPATLVQPVGSPLSLECTVEGTSNPNLYWYRQAAGRGLQLLFYSVGIGQISSEVPQNLSASRPQDRQFILSSKKLLLSDSGFYLCAWRDRTFEAFFGQGTRLTVV.

V usage is TRBV12-5 and J usage is TRBJ2-1; 7 bases agree with TRBD1. The CDR3 is 17 amino acids. With 0 bases clipped from V and 4 bases from J, the junction kept 9 bases outside the gene matches. Looked up from germline, CDR1 is LGHNT and CDR2 is FRNRAP. CDR3 loop: CASGLVVTGVAYNEQFF. The CDR3 coding sequence is TGTGCTAGTGGTTTGGTAGTAACAGGGGTGGCTTACAATGAGCAGTTCTTC.

The chain is built from TRBV6-1 and TRBJ2-1; D might be TRBD1 or TRBD2, each matching 6 bases. Trimming removed 0 bases from V and 4 bases from J, with 13 bases in between. The CDR3 is made up of 16 amino acids. Germline CDR1 reads MNHNS; CDR2 reads SASEGT. The CDR3 DNA reads TGTGCCAGCAGTGAAGCTGGGGGGCATGCATACAATGAGCAGTTCTTC. This encodes CASSEAGGHAYNEQFF.

The chain has TRBV4-1 and TRBJ2-1, with 14 bases fitting TRBD2. CDR1 and CDR2 from the germline V gene are MGHRA and YSYEKL. The CDR3 has 17 residues. Germline trimming cut 1 base from V and 9 bases from J; bases unmatched to any gene: 8. In nucleotides, the CDR3 is TGCGCCAGCAGCCAAGTTCAGGGGACTAGCGGGAGATCTGAGCAGTTCTTC. Translating it yields CASSQVQGTSGRSEQFF.

CDR3 residues: CSATPGQPQHF. CDR3 sequence (DNA): TGCAGTGCTACCCCCGGTCAGCCCCAGCATTTT. The V call is TRBV20-1, the J call TRBJ1-5; D gene uncertain. The V gene lost 4 bases and the J gene lost 6 bases, with 7 bases spanning the gap. CDR1 is DFQATT, CDR2 SNEGSKA, per germline (reference sequence). This CDR3 spans 11 amino acids.

The chain employs TRBV4-2 and TRBJ1-6; D may be TRBD1 (5 bases). The CDR3 is 14 residues long. V lost 5 bases to trimming and J lost 3 bases, with 8 bases between them. CDR1 and CDR2 from the germline V gene are LGHNA and YNFKEQ. The CDR3 loop reads CASSETVYNSPLHF. CDR3 nucleotide sequence: TGTGCCAGCAGCGAGACAGTCTATAATTCACCCCTCCACTTT.

The gene calls are TRBV12-3 or TRBV12-4 and TRBJ2-1, with 8 bases identical to TRBD1. V was pared by 6 bases and J by 12 bases, with 10 bases of the junction left unmatched. The CDR3 has 13 amino acids. CDR3 residues: CASSSTGATTQFF. In nucleotides, the CDR3 is TGTGCCAGCAGCTCGACAGGGGCGACAACGCAGTTCTTC.

This chain joins TRBV7-8 and TRBJ1-2; D may be TRBD1 (6 bases). This CDR3 spans 15 amino acids. Deletions cut 5 bases from V and 0 bases from J, with 13 bases between. Germline assignment: CDR1 SGHVS and CDR2 FQNEAQ. DNA of the CDR3: TGTGCCAGCAGCCCCGGGACACTACCTAACTATGGCTACACCTTC. Amino acid sequence: CASSPGTLPNYGYTF.